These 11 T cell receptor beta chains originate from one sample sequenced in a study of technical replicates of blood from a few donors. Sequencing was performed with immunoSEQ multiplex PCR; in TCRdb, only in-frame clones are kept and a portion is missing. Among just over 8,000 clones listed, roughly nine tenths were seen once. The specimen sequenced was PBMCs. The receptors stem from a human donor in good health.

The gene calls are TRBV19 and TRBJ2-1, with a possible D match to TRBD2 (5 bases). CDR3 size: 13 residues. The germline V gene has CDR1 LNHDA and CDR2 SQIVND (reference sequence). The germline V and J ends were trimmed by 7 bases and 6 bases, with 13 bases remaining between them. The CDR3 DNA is TGTGCCAGTACGACCCACGGGGTCAATGAGCAGTTCTTC. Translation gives CASTTHGVNEQFF.

The CDR3 loop is CASSSRASGPGNTGELFF. Written as DNA, the CDR3 is TGTGCCAGCAGCTCCCGGGCTAGCGGGCCAGGGAACACCGGGGAGCTGTTTTTT. The chain combines TRBV7-2 with TRBJ2-2; TRBD2 matches 8 bases. The germline gives CDR1 SGHTA, CDR2 FQGNSA. The CDR3 runs to 18 residues. The ends lost 4 bases at V and 1 base at J; junction bases unmatched: 11.

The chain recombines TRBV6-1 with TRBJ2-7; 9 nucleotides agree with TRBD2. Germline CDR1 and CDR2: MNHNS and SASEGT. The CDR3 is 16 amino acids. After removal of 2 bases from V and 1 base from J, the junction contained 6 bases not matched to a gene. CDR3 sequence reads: CASSEPSSGGSYEQYF. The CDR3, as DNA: TGTGCCAGCAGTGAACCCAGTAGCGGGGGTTCCTACGAGCAGTACTTC.

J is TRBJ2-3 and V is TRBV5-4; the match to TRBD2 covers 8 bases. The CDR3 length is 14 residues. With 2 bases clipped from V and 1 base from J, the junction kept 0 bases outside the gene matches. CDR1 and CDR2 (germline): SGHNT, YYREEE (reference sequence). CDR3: CASSLAGGTDTQYF. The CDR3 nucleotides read TGTGCCAGCAGCTTAGCGGGAGGCACAGATACGCAGTATTTT.

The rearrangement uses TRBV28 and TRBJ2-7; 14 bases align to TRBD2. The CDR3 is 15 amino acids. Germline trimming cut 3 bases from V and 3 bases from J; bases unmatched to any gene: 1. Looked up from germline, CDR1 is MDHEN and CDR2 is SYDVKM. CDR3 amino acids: CASSFGTSGSYEQYF. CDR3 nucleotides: TGTGCCAGCAGTTTCGGGACTAGCGGGAGCTACGAGCAGTACTTC.

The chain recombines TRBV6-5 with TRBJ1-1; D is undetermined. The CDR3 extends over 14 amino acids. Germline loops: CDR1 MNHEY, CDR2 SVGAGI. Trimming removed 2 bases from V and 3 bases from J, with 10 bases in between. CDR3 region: CASSYGGSDTEAFF. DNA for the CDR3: TGTGCCAGCAGTTACGGCGGGAGTGACACTGAAGCTTTCTTT.

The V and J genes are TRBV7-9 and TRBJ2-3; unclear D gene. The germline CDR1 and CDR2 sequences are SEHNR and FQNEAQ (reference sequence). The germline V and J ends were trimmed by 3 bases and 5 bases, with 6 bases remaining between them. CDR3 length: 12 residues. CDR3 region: CASSFSLDTQYF. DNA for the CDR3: TGTGCCAGCAGCTTTTCACTAGATACGCAGTATTTT.

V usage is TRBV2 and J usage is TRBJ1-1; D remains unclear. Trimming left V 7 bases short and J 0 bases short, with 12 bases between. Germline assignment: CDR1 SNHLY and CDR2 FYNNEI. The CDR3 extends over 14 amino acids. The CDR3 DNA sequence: TGTGCCAGCACCCCAGCGAATTTGAACACTGAAGCTTTCTTT. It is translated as CASTPANLNTEAFF.

The CDR3 protein is CASTEAVTGETQYF. The CDR3 nucleotides read TGTGCCAGCACCGAGGCAGTAACCGGGGAGACCCAGTACTTC. The rearrangement links TRBV6-5 to TRBJ2-5; unclear D gene. Per germline, CDR1 MNHEY and CDR2 SVGAGI. The CDR3 sequence is 14 residues long. Trimming shortened V by 7 bases and J by 5 bases, and 17 bases separated the two germline ends.

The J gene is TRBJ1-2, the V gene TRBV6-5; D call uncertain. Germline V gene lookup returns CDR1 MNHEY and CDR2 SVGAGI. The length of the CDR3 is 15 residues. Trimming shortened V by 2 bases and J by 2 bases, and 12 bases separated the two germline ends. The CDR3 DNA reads TGTGCCAGCAGTTACGCTTTCGGCGGAAACTATGGCTACACCTTC. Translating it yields CASSYAFGGNYGYTF.

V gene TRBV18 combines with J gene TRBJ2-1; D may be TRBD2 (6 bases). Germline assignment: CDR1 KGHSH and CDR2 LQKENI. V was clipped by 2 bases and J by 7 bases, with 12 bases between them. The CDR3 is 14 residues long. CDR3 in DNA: TGTGCCAGCTCACCAGCGGGGCCCCGGAATGAGCAGTTCTTC. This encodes CASSPAGPRNEQFF.